This TCR beta chain was recorded in a study of cytotoxic CD8 clonotypes in ibrutinib-treated CLL. Points from the study as a whole: In comparison with age-matched healthy donors, baseline clonality was higher and tracked circulating CD8+ T-cell counts. Under therapy, public clonotypes either contracted or stayed stable, and they were uncommon.

T cells were sequenced at a targeted depth of 1 in 200,000 to 1 in 1 million. The repertoire was sequenced with immunoSEQ multiplex PCR; TCRdb's copy has only in-frame clones and lacks some. Of tens of thousands of clones in the sample, nearly 55% were seen once. CDR1 is SGHTA, CDR2 FQGNSA, per germline. With 1 base removed from V and 5 bases from J, the gap between germline ends came to 6 bases. CDR3 length: 13 residues. About this clone itself: Its antigen is not identified.

Source: PBMCs, taken at disease progression, from a patient treated with ibrutinib. The rearrangement uses TRBV7-2 and TRBJ1-5; D remains ambiguous. The sequence came from a human donor with chronic lymphocytic leukemia. The CDR3 region is CASSLGGDQPQHF. The CDR3 DNA reads TGTGCCAGCAGCTTAGGCGGGGATCAGCCCCAGCATTTT.